One and the same sample provided the 21 T cell receptor beta chains below, sequenced in a study of blood T cell repertoires in COVID-19. Only in-frame clones appear in the TCRdb table, and some are missing; sequencing was by immunoSEQ multiplex PCR. The sample lists about 69,000 clones, about 84% occurring once. The sequenced sample was peripheral blood. Source of these receptors: a man between 50 and 59 years old with COVID-19, enrolled during active disease.

The gene calls are TRBV7-9 and TRBJ2-3; 10 bases are a match to TRBD2. This CDR3 has 17 amino acids. Germline-derived CDR1 and CDR2 are SEHNR and FQNEAQ (reference sequence). V trimming: 0 bases; J trimming: 2 bases; junction bases outside the gene matches: 5. CDR3 protein: CASSLAALAGATDTQYF. The CDR3 nucleotides read TGTGCCAGCAGCTTAGCTGCTCTAGCGGGGGCCACAGATACGCAGTATTTT.

This chain joins TRBV7-2 and TRBJ2-7, with D tentatively TRBD2 (6 bases). Germline CDR1 and CDR2: SGHTA and FQGNSA. V was clipped by 1 base and J by 0 bases, with 10 bases between them. This CDR3 is built from 15 residues. The CDR3 nucleotides read TGTGCCAGCAGCTTAGAGGCGGGGCCCTCCTACGAGCAGTACTTC. Its translation: CASSLEAGPSYEQYF.

The genes are TRBV6-5 and TRBJ1-3, with D perhaps matching TRBD1 (6 bases). Trimming took 7 bases from V and 4 from J, leaving 8 bases between them. The CDR3 length is 12 residues. The germline V gene has CDR1 MNHEY and CDR2 SVGAGI. CDR3 nucleotide sequence: TGTGCCAGCAAAACAGGGGGAAACACCATATATTTT. Its protein is CASKTGGNTIYF.

With respect to this clone: At one end, the junction sequence differs from germline, possibly due to a read error. The V call is TRBV7-3, the J call TRBJ2-5; 13 bases are shared with TRBD2. This CDR3 has 14 amino acids. Germline V gene sequence: CDR1 SGHTA, CDR2 FQGTGA. The CDR3 spells CASSFRTSGGGTHF. In DNA, the CDR3 is TGTGCCAGCAGCTTTAGGACTAGCGGGGGCGGGACACACTTC.

V is TRBV29-1 and J is TRBJ1-1, with D uncertain. CDR3 length equals 14 residues. V was cut by 0 bases and J by 3 bases, with 11 bases left in between. The germline V gene has CDR1 SQVTM and CDR2 ANQGSEA. CDR3 sequence (DNA): TGCAGCGTTGAAGATCGGGGATCTCACACTGAAGCTTTCTTT. Amino acids: CSVEDRGSHTEAFF.

The J gene is TRBJ2-3, the V gene TRBV7-2; maybe TRBD2 (5 bases). Trimming shortened V by 5 bases and J by 0 bases, and 21 bases separated the two germline ends. The CDR3 consists of 18 residues. The germline V gene has CDR1 SGHTA and CDR2 FQGNSA. The CDR3 is CASSIAKGSGASTDTQYF. CDR3 nucleotide sequence: TGTGCCAGCAGCATCGCAAAAGGGAGCGGAGCTAGCACAGATACGCAGTATTTT.

The chain has TRBV12-5 and TRBJ2-1; 8 nucleotides agree with TRBD2. The CDR3 has 18 amino acids. The junction had 14 bases not matched to a gene; V was cut back by 7 bases and J by 0 bases. The germline V gene encodes CDR1 LGHNT and CDR2 FRNRAP. CDR3: CASVVGAGALSSYNEQFF. CDR3 coding DNA: TGTGCTAGTGTTGTGGGAGCGGGGGCCCTCAGCTCCTACAATGAGCAGTTCTTC.

The gene calls are TRBV27 and TRBJ2-7, with TRBD1 matching 8 bases. From germline, CDR1 is MNHEY and CDR2 SMNVEV (reference sequence). This CDR3 region has 13 residues. V lost 3 bases and J lost 5; bases outside the gene matches: 3. CDR3 loop: CASSFRGRDEQYF. The CDR3 region has the DNA TGTGCCAGCAGTTTCAGGGGGCGGGACGAGCAGTACTTC.

This CDR3 is CASYDRVAYTGELFF. CDR3 sequence (DNA): TGTGCCAGCTACGACAGGGTGGCGTACACCGGGGAGCTGTTTTTT. This rearrangement joins TRBV19 to TRBJ2-2; 7 nucleotides line up with TRBD1. Germline V lookup: CDR1 LNHDA, CDR2 SQIVND (reference sequence). V shed 9 bases and J 3 bases; nucleotides not matched to a gene: 10. This CDR3 is 15 amino acids long.

The chain is built from TRBV30 and TRBJ1-3, with D perhaps TRBD1 (5 bases). Trimming cost V 3 bases and J 0 bases, with 6 bases left between them. This CDR3 spans 13 amino acids. Germline V gene sequence: CDR1 GTSNPN, CDR2 SVGIG (reference sequence). CDR3 coding DNA: TGTGCCTGGAGCGACAGCTCTGGAAACACCATATATTTT. This translates into CAWSDSSGNTIYF.

V usage is TRBV3-1 (or the pseudogene TRBV3-2) and J usage is TRBJ2-3; D might be TRBD1 (6 bases). CDR1 LGHDT and CDR2 YNNKEL come from the germline V gene (reference sequence). Trimming shortened V by 0 bases and J by 3 bases, and 19 bases separated the two germline ends. The length of the CDR3 is 18 residues. The CDR3: CASSQDPGHLGTTDTQYF. DNA for the CDR3: TGTGCCAGCAGCCAAGACCCCGGACACCTGGGGACAACAGATACGCAGTATTTT.

This clone was seen more than once but under ten times. The V call is TRBV6-4, the J call TRBJ2-1, with 12 bases lining up with TRBD2. CDR1 is MRHNA, CDR2 SNTAGT, per germline. V trimming: 4 bases; J trimming: 4 bases; junction bases outside the gene matches: 2. The CDR3 spans 15 residues. CDR3 residues: CASSGLAGEYNEQFF. The CDR3, as DNA: TGTGCCAGCAGTGGACTAGCGGGGGAATACAATGAGCAGTTCTTC.

The rearrangement uses TRBV2 and TRBJ1-3; D gene uncertain. From germline, CDR1 is SNHLY and CDR2 FYNNEI. The ends were cut back, 10 bases at V and 2 bases at J, with 9 bases in the middle. The CDR3 consists of 12 residues. In nucleotides, the CDR3 is TGTGCCACCACGAGGACTGGAAACACCATATATTTT. It yields the protein CATTRTGNTIYF. Combining the CDR3 with reference TRBV2 and TRBJ1-3 gives the whole variable domain EPEVTQTPSHQVTQMGQEVILRCVPISNHLYFYWYRQILGQKVEFLVSFYNNEISEKSEIFDDQFSVERPDGSNFTLKIRSTKLEDSAMYFCATTRTGNTIYFGEGSWLTVV.

The chain links TRBV2 to TRBJ1-3; D uncertain. CDR3 length: 13 amino acids. The ends were cut back, 2 bases at V and 4 bases at J, with 6 bases in the middle. CDR1 and CDR2 from the germline V gene are SNHLY and FYNNEI. DNA of the CDR3: TGTGCCAGCAGTGAACGAGAAGGAAACACCATATATTTT. It yields the protein CASSEREGNTIYF.

In its sample, this clone was seen once. The gene calls are TRBV27 and TRBJ2-7; 7 bases agree with TRBD1. The germline gives CDR1 MNHEY, CDR2 SMNVEV (reference sequence). Germline trimming cut 1 base from V and 4 bases from J; bases unmatched to any gene: 16. The CDR3 loop spans 18 amino acids. CDR3 DNA: TGTGCCAGCAGTTTATGTTTGTGGAACCGGGACAGAATATACGAGCAGTACTTC. Translating it yields CASSLCLWNRDRIYEQYF.

The V call is TRBV21-1, the J call TRBJ2-1; TRBD1 reflects the table's D call only, with no check against the DNA. TRBV21-1 is marked as a pseudogene. CDR3 size: 18 residues. The DNA for the CDR3 is TGTGCCAGCAGCGAAGAGGGGGATTCACACAGTGTGTACAATGAGCAGTTCTTC. Its protein product is CASSEEGDSHSVYNEQFF.

The genes are TRBV6-4 and TRBJ1-5; maybe TRBD1 (5 bases). Germline-derived CDR1 and CDR2 are MRHNA and SNTAGT. Trimming shortened V by 10 bases and J by 2 bases, and 12 bases separated the two germline ends. CDR3 length: 13 amino acids. CDR3 in DNA: TGTGCCAACATGGTACAGGGCAATCAGCCCCAGCATTTT. This gives the protein CANMVQGNQPQHF.

CDR3 bases: TGTGCCAGCAGTTATCTCATAGGGGACTATGGCTACACCTTC. Translated: CASSYLIGDYGYTF. The rearrangement uses TRBV6-2 or TRBV6-3 and TRBJ1-2; maybe TRBD1 (5 bases). Germline CDR1 reads MNHEY; CDR2 reads SVGEGT. The CDR3 loop spans 14 amino acids. With 3 bases removed from V and 3 bases from J, the gap between germline ends came to 11 bases.

The V gene is TRBV12-5, the J gene TRBJ1-2; D might be TRBD1 (6 bases). CDR3 size: 14 residues. The V end lost 7 bases, the J end lost 4 bases, and 16 bases lay between the germline ends. In germline, CDR1 is LGHNT, CDR2 FRNRAP. This CDR3 is CASALSGGIYGYTF. CDR3 nucleotides: TGTGCTAGTGCCCTGAGTGGGGGCATCTATGGCTACACCTTC.

This clone has more than one count but fewer than ten. V is TRBV6-5 and J is TRBJ1-3; D is possibly TRBD1 (6 bases). The CDR3 runs 15 residues. V gave up 2 bases and J gave up 4 bases, with 12 bases separating them. CDR1 and CDR2 from the germline V gene are MNHEY and SVGAGI. CDR3 residues: CASSYQQGLGNTIYF. In DNA, the CDR3 is TGTGCCAGCAGTTACCAACAGGGCTTGGGAAACACCATATATTTT.

This clone was detected a few times. The chain has TRBV7-9 and TRBJ1-3; D unclear. The CDR3 is 13 residues long. Germline V lookup: CDR1 SEHNR, CDR2 FQNEAQ (reference sequence). The germline V and J ends were trimmed by 7 bases and 3 bases, with 10 bases remaining between them. The CDR3 reads CASMERDGNTIYF. For the CDR3, the DNA is TGTGCCAGCATGGAACGGGATGGAAACACCATATATTTT.